Listed here are 19 T cell receptor beta chains from one sample, sequenced in a study of read filtering for tumor transcriptome and immune sequencing. Molecular barcoded adaptors covering alpha/delta and beta/gamma chains were used on around 370 ng RNA. TCRdb re-called the reads with MiXCR, one entry per CDR3 protein. This table has about 46,000 distinct CDR3 sequences, approximately 19% appearing once. Sequenced sample: a population of CD138-negative cells sorted from bone marrow. Every receptor here comes from a donor over 35 with multiple myeloma.

The chain joins TRBV6-2 or TRBV6-3 to TRBJ2-1; 10 positions agree with TRBD1. The CDR3 length is 14 residues. CDR1 is MNHEY and CDR2 is SVGEGT in the germline V gene. DNA of the CDR3: TGTGACACTTACTCCGGGACAGGGGAGAGTGAGCAGTTCTTC. Amino acids: CDTYSGTGESEQFF.

This clonotype was seen repeatedly, ten times or more. V and J are TRBV30 and TRBJ1-1, with D possibly matching TRBD1 (5 bases). V was cut by 2 bases and J by 10 bases, with 8 bases left in between. This CDR3 has 10 residues. The germline gives CDR1 GTSNPN, CDR2 SVGIG (reference sequence). DNA of the CDR3: TGTGCCTGGAGTACGGACATAGCTTTCTTT. Translation gives CAWSTDIAFF.

This clonotype has a count of ten or more. The genes are TRBV4-3 and TRBJ1-4; tentatively, D is TRBD1 (6 bases). CDR3 size: 17 residues. CDR1 is LGHNA, CDR2 YSLEER, per germline. The ends were cut back, 7 bases at V and 1 base at J, with 19 bases in the middle. CDR3 in DNA: TGCGCCAGCACCCAGCGGCCGACAGGCCGAACTAATGAAAAACTGTTTTTT. Translated, it gives CASTQRPTGRTNEKLFF.

This clonotype occurred many times. The gene calls are TRBV4-1 and TRBJ1-2; D gene unclear. Trimming stripped 0 bases from V and 8 bases from J, with 16 bases between. CDR1 is MGHRA and CDR2 is YSYEKL in the germline V gene. The CDR3 runs 15 residues. The CDR3 reads CASSQDRGMNGGYTF. CDR3 coding DNA: TGCGCCAGCAGCCAAGATCGAGGGATGAACGGAGGCTACACCTTC.

In the case of this clonotype: The junction departs from the called germline gene at one end, perhaps through a read error. The chain carries TRBV10-3 and TRBJ2-1; D is perhaps TRBD2 (5 bases). The CDR3 totals 15 residues. Germline-derived CDR1 and CDR2 are ENHRY and SYGVKD. The CDR3 DNA is TGTGCCATCGGTGAGCTGGGAGAGGCTCCCAATGAGCAGTTCTTC. It specifies CAIGELGEAPNEQFF.

This clonotype was observed at least ten times. The chain uses TRBV7-2 and TRBJ1-6; TRBD1 aligns across 9 bases. The CDR3 extends over 16 amino acids. The V segment lost 5 bases and the J segment 6 bases; nucleotides outside the gene matches: 8. The germline gives CDR1 SGHTA, CDR2 FQGNSA. The CDR3 spells CASSRGTGNFNSPLHF. The CDR3 DNA follows: TGTGCCAGCAGCCGCGGGACAGGGAATTTTAATTCACCCCTCCACTTT.

Notes on this clonotype: A read error is likely here: a far larger clone is one base away. The J gene is TRBJ2-3, the V gene TRBV11-2; maybe TRBD1 (7 bases). Germline values: CDR1 SGHAT, CDR2 FQNNGV. The CDR3 contains 16 residues. This chain's CDR3 is CASSWGGDSSTGTQYF. The DNA of the CDR3 is TGTGCCAGCAGCTGGGGCGGGGACAGCAGCACAGGTACGCAGTATTTT.

This clonotype was seen many times. The V gene is TRBV5-4, the J gene TRBJ1-4; 9 positions match TRBD1. Germline trimming cut 5 bases from V and 3 bases from J; bases unmatched to any gene: 5. Germline values: CDR1 SGHNT, CDR2 YYREEE (reference sequence). This CDR3 spans 15 amino acids. The CDR3 DNA is TGTGCCAGCAGTTTAAGACAGGGGGCTAATGAAAAACTGTTTTTT. This gives the protein CASSLRQGANEKLFF.

Remarks on this clonotype: A much larger clone lies a single base off, so this may be a read error. The chain carries TRBV2 and TRBJ1-6; D not certain. V was cut by 8 bases and J by 7 bases, with 9 bases left in between. Germline V gene lookup returns CDR1 SNHLY and CDR2 FYNNEI. The CDR3 totals 12 residues. The CDR3 is CASGRGNSPLHF. DNA for the CDR3: TGTGCCAGCGGGAGAGGGAATTCACCCCTCCACTTT.

This clonotype was recorded many times. This chain's CDR3 is CASKGQLNNEQFF. The DNA of the CDR3 is TGTGCCAGCAAAGGACAGCTTAACAATGAGCAGTTCTTC. The chain has TRBV2 and TRBJ2-1; a weak D match, TRBD1 (6 bases). The germline V gene has CDR1 SNHLY and CDR2 FYNNEI. The length of the CDR3 is 13 residues. Trimming took off 7 bases at V and 5 bases at J, with 12 bases between the two ends.

This clonotype was recorded at least ten times. The J gene is TRBJ1-1, the V gene TRBV5-5, with a tentative D call TRBD1 (5 bases). V lost 2 bases, J lost 3 bases, and 17 bases lay in between. Germline CDR1 and CDR2: SGHKS and YYEKEE (reference sequence). CDR3 length: 16 residues. The CDR3 DNA sequence: TGTGCCAGCAGCTTCACCTTTGACGGGACTTACACTGAAGCTTTCTTT. Translation gives CASSFTFDGTYTEAFF.

The V gene is TRBV20-1, the J gene TRBJ2-5; 9 positions agree with TRBD2. V dropped 1 base and J dropped 0; count of bases not matched to a gene: 3. Germline CDR1 is DFQATT and CDR2 is SNEGSKA (reference sequence). The CDR3 runs 15 residues. The CDR3 loop is CSARGKRGDQETQYF. The CDR3 bases are TGCAGTGCTAGAGGGAAGCGGGGGGACCAAGAGACCCAGTACTTC.

This clonotype was found many times. The V gene is TRBV7-9, the J gene TRBJ2-2; D not certain. CDR1 and CDR2 from the germline V gene are SEHNR and FQNEAQ (reference sequence). This CDR3 region has 13 residues. The V end was cut by 5 bases, the J end by 5 bases, with 9 bases between. This CDR3 reads CASSPDVTGELFF. In nucleotides, the CDR3 is TGTGCCAGCAGCCCGGACGTAACCGGGGAGCTGTTTTTT. The full variable domain, its missing parts supplied by reference TRBV7-9 and TRBJ2-2, is DTGVSQNPRHKITKRGQNVTFRCDPISEHNRLYWYRQTLGQGPEFLTYFQNEAQLEKSRLLSDRFSAERPKGSFSTLEIQRTEQGDSAMYLCASSPDVTGELFFGEGSRLTVL.

This clonotype was detected many times. The rearrangement links TRBV20-1 to TRBJ2-2, with TRBD1 as a possible D gene (6 bases). The CDR3 runs 13 residues. V gave up 0 bases and J gave up 6 bases, with 8 bases separating them. Germline CDR1 and CDR2: DFQATT and SNEGSKA (reference sequence). CDR3: CSARDTGSGELFF. The CDR3 coding sequence is TGCAGTGCTAGAGACACAGGGTCCGGGGAGCTGTTTTTT.

As regards this clonotype: A much bigger clone sits one base away, suggesting this may be a read error. This sequence joins TRBV6-1 and TRBJ2-3; the match to TRBD2 covers 13 bases. The CDR3 is made up of 18 amino acids. Germline CDR1 is MNHNS and CDR2 is SASEGT. Trimming took 3 bases from V and 4 from J; bases not matched to a gene: 10. The CDR3 nucleotides read TGTGCCAGCAGTGAGCTCCCCAGGACTAGCGGGAGCGCAGATACGCAGTATTTT. As protein: CASSELPRTSGSADTQYF.

V usage is TRBV12-3 or TRBV12-4 and J usage is TRBJ2-4; 8 bases are a match to TRBD2. This CDR3 is 15 amino acids long. V shed 7 bases, J shed 1 base, and the junction held 6 bases outside the gene matches. DNA for the CDR3: TGTGCCAGCAATAAAGCGGGAGTGGCCAAAAACATTCAGTACTTC. The encoded protein is CASNKAGVAKNIQYF.

This clonotype was detected only a few times. This may stem from a read error, because a much larger clone lies one nucleotide away. The chain employs TRBV29-1 and TRBJ1-1; D not resolved. CDR3 length: 13 amino acids. The germline gives CDR1 SQVTM, CDR2 ANQGSEA. Trimming shortened V by 4 bases and J by 5 bases, and 14 bases separated the two germline ends. The CDR3 DNA reads as TGCAGCGTTGCCGGGCAGGCGGGGACTGAAGCTTTCTTT. Encoded protein: CSVAGQAGTEAFF.

The chain employs TRBV28 and TRBJ2-1; no clear D gene. CDR1 is MDHEN, CDR2 SYDVKM, per germline. V lost 7 bases to trimming and J lost 8 bases, with 12 bases between them. The CDR3 loop spans 12 amino acids. CDR3 DNA: TGTGCCAGCACCTCAGAGTTCCATGAGCAGTTCTTC. Protein: CASTSEFHEQFF. The whole variable domain, filled in from reference TRBV28 and TRBJ2-1, reads DVKVTQSSRYLVKRTGEKVFLECVQDMDHENMFWYRQDPGLGLRLIYFSYDVKMKEKGDIPEGYSVSREKKERFSLILESASTNQTSMYLCASTSEFHEQFFGPGTRLTVL.

This clonotype was seen only a few times. This chain connects TRBV7-3 to TRBJ2-3; 7 bases map to TRBD2. V dropped 5 bases and J dropped 5; count of bases not matched to a gene: 10. CDR1 is SGHTA and CDR2 is FQGTGA in the germline V gene. This CDR3 has 15 amino acids. The CDR3 here is CASSPWAGVKDTQYF. CDR3 bases: TGTGCCAGCAGCCCCTGGGCGGGAGTGAAAGATACGCAGTATTTT.